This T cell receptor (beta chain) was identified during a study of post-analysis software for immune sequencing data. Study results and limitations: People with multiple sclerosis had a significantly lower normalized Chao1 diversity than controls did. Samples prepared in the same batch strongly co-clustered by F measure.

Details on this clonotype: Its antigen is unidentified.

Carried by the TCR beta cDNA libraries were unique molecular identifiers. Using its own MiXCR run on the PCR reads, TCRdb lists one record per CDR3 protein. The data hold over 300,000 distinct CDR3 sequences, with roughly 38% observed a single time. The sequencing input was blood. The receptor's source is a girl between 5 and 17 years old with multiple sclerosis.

The CDR3 nucleotides are TGTGCCAGCAGTCCCCGGACAGGGAATAGCAATCAGCCCCAGCATTTT. Amino acid sequence: CASSPRTGNSNQPQHF. The gene calls are TRBV6-2 or TRBV6-3 and TRBJ1-5; 8 bases map to TRBD1. The trim removed 5 bases at V and 0 bases at J, leaving 6 bases unmatched. Germline V CDR1 and CDR2: MNHEY, SVGEGT. CDR3 length: 16 residues.